The 5 T cell receptor beta chains listed next were all sequenced from one sample in a study of shared clonotypes between healthy human individuals. This table comes from immunoSEQ multiplex PCR, and its TCRdb copy is limited to in-frame clones, with some not included. The sample yields approximately 2.1 million clones, 93% seen once. The material sequenced was naive CD4+ T cells from PBMCs. Sample subset: CD45RA+ positively selected. The receptor set was obtained from a young man in good health. Some clones in this sample may be carry-over from other donors' samples.

On this clone: The sample contains more than one DNA sequence encoding this CDR3. The chain uses TRBV15 and TRBJ2-5; TRBD2 is a possible D gene (6 bases). The CDR3 sequence is 15 residues long. Trimming shortened V by 0 bases and J by 0 bases, and 8 bases separated the two germline ends. From germline, CDR1 is LNHNV and CDR2 YYDKDF (reference sequence). The CDR3 reads CATSRDREYQETQYF. The CDR3 DNA sequence: TGTGCCACCAGCAGAGACCGGGAGTACCAAGAGACCCAGTACTTC.

The V gene is TRBV29-1, the J gene TRBJ1-2, with 8 bases identical to TRBD1. In germline, CDR1 is SQVTM, CDR2 ANQGSEA. V gave up 6 bases and J gave up 5 bases; unmatched junction bases: 11. The CDR3 loop spans 14 amino acids. CDR3 sequence (DNA): TGCAGCGTGGCCCACAGGGGGTTAGGGTATGGCTACACCTTC. Its translation: CSVAHRGLGYGYTF.

V usage is TRBV19 and J usage is TRBJ2-7; 7 nucleotides line up with TRBD1. With 4 bases clipped from V and 3 bases from J, the junction kept 9 bases outside the gene matches. In germline, CDR1 is LNHDA, CDR2 SQIVND (reference sequence). This CDR3 is 15 amino acids long. CDR3 in DNA: TGTGCCAGTAGTACCTTTGGACAGGCACGCTACGAGCAGTACTTC. Translating gives CASSTFGQARYEQYF.

The V and J genes are TRBV6-5 and TRBJ2-7; a possible D gene is TRBD1 (6 bases). The CDR3 has 12 residues. V lost 8 bases and J 7 bases, leaving 15 bases between the germline ends. Germline V CDR1 and CDR2: MNHEY, SVGAGI. The CDR3 DNA sequence: TGTGCCAGCCAAATCCCGGGACAAGAGCAGTACTTC. Its translation: CASQIPGQEQYF.

The chain links TRBV5-4 to TRBJ2-3, with 10 bases aligning to TRBD2. The germline V gene has CDR1 SGHNT and CDR2 YYREEE (reference sequence). The CDR3 is 17 residues long. The junction had 7 bases not matched to a gene; V was cut back by 1 base and J by 2 bases. In DNA, the CDR3 is TGTGCCAGCAGCTTGTTCTCCGGACTAGCGGTCACAGATACGCAGTATTTT. The encoded protein is CASSLFSGLAVTDTQYF.